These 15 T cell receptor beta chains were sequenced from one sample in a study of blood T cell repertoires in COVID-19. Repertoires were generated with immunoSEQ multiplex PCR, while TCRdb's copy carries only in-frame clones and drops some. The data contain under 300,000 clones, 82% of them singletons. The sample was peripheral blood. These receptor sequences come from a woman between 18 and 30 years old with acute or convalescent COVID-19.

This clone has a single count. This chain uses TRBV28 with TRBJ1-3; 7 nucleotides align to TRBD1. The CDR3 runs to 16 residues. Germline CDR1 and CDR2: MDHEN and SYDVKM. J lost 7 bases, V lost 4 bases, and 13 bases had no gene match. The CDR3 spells CASSSRPWRGLNTIYF. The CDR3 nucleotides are TGTGCCAGCAGTTCAAGACCTTGGAGGGGGCTCAACACCATATATTTT.

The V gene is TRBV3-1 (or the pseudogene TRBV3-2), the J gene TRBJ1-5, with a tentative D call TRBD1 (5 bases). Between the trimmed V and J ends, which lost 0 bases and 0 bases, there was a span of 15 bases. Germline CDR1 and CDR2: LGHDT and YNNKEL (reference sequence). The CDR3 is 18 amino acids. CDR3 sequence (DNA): TGTGCCAGCAGCCAAGATTGGGGGGGAGGGGATAGCAATCAGCCCCAGCATTTT. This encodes CASSQDWGGGDSNQPQHF.

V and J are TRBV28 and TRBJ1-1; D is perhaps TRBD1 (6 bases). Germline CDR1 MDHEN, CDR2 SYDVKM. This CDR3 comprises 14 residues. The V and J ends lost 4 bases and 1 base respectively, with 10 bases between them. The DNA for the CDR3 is TGTGCCAGCAGTTCTCCGACAGGGAACACTGAAGCTTTCTTT. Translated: CASSSPTGNTEAFF.

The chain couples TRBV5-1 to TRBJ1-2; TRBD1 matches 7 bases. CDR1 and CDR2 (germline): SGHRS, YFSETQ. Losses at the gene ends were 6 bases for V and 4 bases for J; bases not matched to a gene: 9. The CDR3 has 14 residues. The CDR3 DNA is TGCGCCAGCAACCCTCAGGGGGATGGCTATGGCTACACCTTC. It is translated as CASNPQGDGYGYTF.

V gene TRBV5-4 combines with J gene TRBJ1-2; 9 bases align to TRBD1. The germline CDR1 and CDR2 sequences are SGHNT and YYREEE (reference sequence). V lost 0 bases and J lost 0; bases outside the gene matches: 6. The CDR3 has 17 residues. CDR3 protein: CASSLVGTGTANYGYTF. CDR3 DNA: TGTGCCAGCAGCTTGGTTGGGACAGGGACAGCTAACTATGGCTACACCTTC.

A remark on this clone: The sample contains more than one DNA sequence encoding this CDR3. CDR3 protein: CASSYSGQGTEAFF. CDR3 coding DNA: TGTGCCAGCAGTTACTCAGGGCAGGGCACTGAAGCTTTCTTT. This rearrangement joins TRBV6-5 to TRBJ1-1, with a possible D match to TRBD1 (5 bases). The germline V gene has CDR1 MNHEY and CDR2 SVGAGI. The CDR3 is made up of 14 amino acids. Trimming shortened V by 0 bases and J by 4 bases, and 9 bases separated the two germline ends.

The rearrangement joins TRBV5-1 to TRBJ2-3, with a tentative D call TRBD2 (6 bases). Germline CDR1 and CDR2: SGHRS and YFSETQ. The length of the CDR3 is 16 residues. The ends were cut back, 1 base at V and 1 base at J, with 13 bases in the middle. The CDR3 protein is CASSLMRGRGTDTQYF. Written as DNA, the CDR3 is TGCGCCAGCAGCTTGATGCGGGGCCGGGGCACAGATACGCAGTATTTT.

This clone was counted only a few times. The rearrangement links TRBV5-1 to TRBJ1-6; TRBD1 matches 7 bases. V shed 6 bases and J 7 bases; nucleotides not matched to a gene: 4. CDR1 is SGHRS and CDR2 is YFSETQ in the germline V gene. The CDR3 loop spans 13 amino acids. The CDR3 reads CASKGARNSPLHF. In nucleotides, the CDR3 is TGCGCCAGCAAGGGGGCGCGGAATTCACCCCTCCACTTT.

DNA for the CDR3: TGTGCCAGCAGCTTAGGGGACTACTACAATGAGCAGTTCTTC. Translation: CASSLGDYYNEQFF. J is TRBJ2-1 and V is TRBV7-3; 7 nucleotides agree with TRBD2. Trimming removed 2 bases from V and 3 bases from J; junction bases left unmatched: 1. The CDR3 has 14 residues. Germline loops: CDR1 SGHTA, CDR2 FQGTGA.

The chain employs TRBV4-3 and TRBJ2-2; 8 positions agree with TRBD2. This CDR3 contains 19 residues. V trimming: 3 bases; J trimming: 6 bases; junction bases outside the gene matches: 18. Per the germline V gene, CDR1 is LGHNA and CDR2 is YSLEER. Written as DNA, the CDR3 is TGCGCCAGCAGCCACCGGATCCTGGTGGGACTAGTGGAGCCCGGGGAGCTGTTTTTT. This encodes CASSHRILVGLVEPGELFF.

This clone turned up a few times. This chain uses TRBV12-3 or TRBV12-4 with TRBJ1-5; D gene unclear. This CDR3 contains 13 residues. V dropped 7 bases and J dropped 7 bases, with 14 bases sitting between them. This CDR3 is CASTLEEGQPQHF. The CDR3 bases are TGTGCCAGCACCCTTGAAGAGGGACAGCCCCAGCATTTT.

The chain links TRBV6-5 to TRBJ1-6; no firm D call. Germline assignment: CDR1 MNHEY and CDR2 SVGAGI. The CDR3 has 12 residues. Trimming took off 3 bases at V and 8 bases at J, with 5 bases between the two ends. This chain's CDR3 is CASSYSHSPLHF. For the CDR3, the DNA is TGTGCCAGCAGTTATAGTCATTCACCCCTCCACTTT.

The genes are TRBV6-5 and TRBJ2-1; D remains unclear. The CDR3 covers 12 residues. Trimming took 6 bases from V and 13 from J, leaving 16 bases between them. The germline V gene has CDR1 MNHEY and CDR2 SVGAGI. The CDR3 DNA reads TGTGCCAGCAGCCCCACTTGGTTTCTTCAGTTCTTC. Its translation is CASSPTWFLQFF.

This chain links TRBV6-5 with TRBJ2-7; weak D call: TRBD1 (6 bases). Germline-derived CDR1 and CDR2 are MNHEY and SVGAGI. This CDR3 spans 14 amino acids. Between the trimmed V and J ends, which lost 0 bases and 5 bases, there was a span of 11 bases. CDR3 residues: CASSYSGRGHEQYF. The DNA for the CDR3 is TGTGCCAGCAGTTACTCGGGCAGGGGACACGAGCAGTACTTC.

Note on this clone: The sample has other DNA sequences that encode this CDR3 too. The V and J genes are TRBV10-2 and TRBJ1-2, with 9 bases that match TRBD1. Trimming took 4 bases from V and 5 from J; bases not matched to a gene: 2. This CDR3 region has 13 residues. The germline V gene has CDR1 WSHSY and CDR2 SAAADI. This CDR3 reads CASSGTGDYGYTF. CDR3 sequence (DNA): TGCGCCAGCAGTGGGACAGGGGATTATGGCTACACCTTC.